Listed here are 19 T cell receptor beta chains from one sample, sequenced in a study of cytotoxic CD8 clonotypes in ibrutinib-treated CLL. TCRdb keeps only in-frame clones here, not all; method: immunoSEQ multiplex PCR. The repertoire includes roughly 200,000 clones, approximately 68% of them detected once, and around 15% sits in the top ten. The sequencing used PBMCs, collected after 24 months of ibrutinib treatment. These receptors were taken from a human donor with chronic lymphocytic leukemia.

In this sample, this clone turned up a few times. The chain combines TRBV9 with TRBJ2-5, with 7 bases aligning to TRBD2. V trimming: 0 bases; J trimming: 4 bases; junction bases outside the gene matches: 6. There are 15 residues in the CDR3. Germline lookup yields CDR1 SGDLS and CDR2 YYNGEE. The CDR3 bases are TGTGCCAGCAGCGTAGGAGTGACTAGCTCAGAGACCCAGTACTTC. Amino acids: CASSVGVTSSETQYF.

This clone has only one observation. The DNA of the CDR3 is TGCAGCGTTGAAGATCCCCAGGGGCGCGGGTCCTACGAGCAGTACTTC. Amino acid sequence: CSVEDPQGRGSYEQYF. V is TRBV29-1 and J is TRBJ2-7, with D perhaps matching TRBD1 (6 bases). The CDR3 covers 16 residues. V lost 0 bases, J lost 1 base, and 16 bases lay in between. Germline V gene sequence: CDR1 SQVTM, CDR2 ANQGSEA.

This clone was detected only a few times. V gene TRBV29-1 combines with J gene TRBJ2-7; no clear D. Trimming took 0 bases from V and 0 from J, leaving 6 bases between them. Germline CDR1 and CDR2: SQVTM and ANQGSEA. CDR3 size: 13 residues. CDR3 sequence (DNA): TGCAGCGTTGAAGATTGGCCCTCCTACGAGCAGTACTTC. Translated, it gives CSVEDWPSYEQYF.

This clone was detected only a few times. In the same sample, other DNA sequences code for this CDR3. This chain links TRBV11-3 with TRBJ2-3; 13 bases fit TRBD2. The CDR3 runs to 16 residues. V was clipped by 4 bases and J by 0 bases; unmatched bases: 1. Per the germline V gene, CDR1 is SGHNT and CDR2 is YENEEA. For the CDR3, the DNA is TGTGCCAGCAGCTCGGGACTAGCGGGGAGCACAGATACGCAGTATTTT. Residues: CASSSGLAGSTDTQYF.

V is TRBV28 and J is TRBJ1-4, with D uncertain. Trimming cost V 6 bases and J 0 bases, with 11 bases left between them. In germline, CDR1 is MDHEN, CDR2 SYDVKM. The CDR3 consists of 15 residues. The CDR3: CASSPGGTTNEKLFF. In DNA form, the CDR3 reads TGTGCCAGCAGCCCCGGTGGTACAACTAATGAAAAACTGTTTTTT. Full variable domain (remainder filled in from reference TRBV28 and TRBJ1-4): DVKVTQSSRYLVKRTGEKVFLECVQDMDHENMFWYRQDPGLGLRLIYFSYDVKMKEKGDIPEGYSVSREKKERFSLILESASTNQTSMYLCASSPGGTTNEKLFFGSGTQLSVL.

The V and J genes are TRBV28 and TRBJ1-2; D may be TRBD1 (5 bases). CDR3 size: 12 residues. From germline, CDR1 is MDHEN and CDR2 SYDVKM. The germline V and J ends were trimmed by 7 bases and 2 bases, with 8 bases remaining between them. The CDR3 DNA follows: TGTGCCAGCAACGGGGGGAACTATGGCTACACCTTC. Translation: CASNGGNYGYTF.

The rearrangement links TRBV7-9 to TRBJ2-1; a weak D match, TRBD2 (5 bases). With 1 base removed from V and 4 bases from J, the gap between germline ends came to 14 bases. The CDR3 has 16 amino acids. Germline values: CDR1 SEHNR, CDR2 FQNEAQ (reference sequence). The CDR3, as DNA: TGTGCCAGCAGCTTAGTCGGGGTGTCCGAATACAATGAGCAGTTCTTC. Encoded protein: CASSLVGVSEYNEQFF.

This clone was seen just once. The DNA of the CDR3 is TGTGCCAGCAGCCAGAGTAGCGGGAGGGTGGGCTACAATGAGCAGTTCTTC. It specifies CASSQSSGRVGYNEQFF. This rearrangement joins TRBV14 to TRBJ2-1, with TRBD2 matching 11 bases. V was clipped by 3 bases and J by 3 bases; unmatched bases: 7. Germline-derived CDR1 and CDR2 are SGHDN and FVKESK. There are 17 residues in the CDR3.

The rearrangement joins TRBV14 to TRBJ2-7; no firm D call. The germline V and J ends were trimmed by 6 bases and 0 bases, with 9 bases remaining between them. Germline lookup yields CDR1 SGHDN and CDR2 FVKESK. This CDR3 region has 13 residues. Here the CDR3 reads CASRHQASYEQYF. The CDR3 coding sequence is TGTGCCAGCAGACACCAAGCCTCCTACGAGCAGTACTTC.

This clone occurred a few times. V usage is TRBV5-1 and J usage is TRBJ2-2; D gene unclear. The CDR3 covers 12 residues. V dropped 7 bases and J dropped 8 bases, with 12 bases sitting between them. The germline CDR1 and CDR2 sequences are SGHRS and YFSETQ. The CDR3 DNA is TGCGCCAGCGGCCAGACCTGGGGGGAGCTGTTTTTT. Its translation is CASGQTWGELFF.

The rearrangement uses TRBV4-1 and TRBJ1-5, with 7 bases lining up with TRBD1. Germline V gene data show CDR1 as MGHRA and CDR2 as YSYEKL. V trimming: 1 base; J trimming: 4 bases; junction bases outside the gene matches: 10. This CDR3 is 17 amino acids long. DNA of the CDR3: TGCGCCAGCAGCCAAGGGTCCGGCAGGGGGTGGAATCAGCCCCAGCATTTT. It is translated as CASSQGSGRGWNQPQHF.

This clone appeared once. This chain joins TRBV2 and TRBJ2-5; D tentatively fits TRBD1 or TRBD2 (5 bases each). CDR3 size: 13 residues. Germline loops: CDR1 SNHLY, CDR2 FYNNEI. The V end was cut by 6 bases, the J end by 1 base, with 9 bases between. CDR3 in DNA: TGTGCCAGCAGCATGGGACCCCAAGAGACCCAGTACTTC. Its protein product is CASSMGPQETQYF. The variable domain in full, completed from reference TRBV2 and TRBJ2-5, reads EPEVTQTPSHQVTQMGQEVILRCVPISNHLYFYWYRQILGQKVEFLVSFYNNEISEKSEIFDDQFSVERPDGSNFTLKIRSTKLEDSAMYFCASSMGPQETQYFGPGTRLLVL.

The CDR3 is CASSLLGPDSGNTIYF. CDR3 nucleotide sequence: TGTGCCAGCAGCTTACTCGGACCGGACTCTGGAAACACCATATATTTT. The V call is TRBV7-9, the J call TRBJ1-3, with D hard to call. Germline CDR1 and CDR2: SEHNR and FQNEAQ (reference sequence). The CDR3 loop spans 16 amino acids. V was trimmed by 2 bases and J by 0 bases, leaving 11 bases between them.

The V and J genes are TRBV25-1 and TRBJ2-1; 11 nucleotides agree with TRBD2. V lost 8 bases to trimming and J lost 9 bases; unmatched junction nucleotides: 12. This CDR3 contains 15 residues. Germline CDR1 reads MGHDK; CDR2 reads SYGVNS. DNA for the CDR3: TGTGCCAGCCAAGTTCCGGGACTAGCGGAGAGTGAGCAGTTCTTC. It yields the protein CASQVPGLAESEQFF.

In DNA form, the CDR3 reads TGTGCCAGCAGTGAGGCCCCCGCTAGCGGGAGCCCGGGCTCCTACGAGCAGTACTTC. This sequence encodes CASSEAPASGSPGSYEQYF. This chain links TRBV27 with TRBJ2-7; TRBD2 matches at 10 bases. The V segment lost 5 bases and the J segment 0 bases; nucleotides outside the gene matches: 16. The CDR3 sequence is 19 residues long. CDR1 and CDR2 from the germline V gene are MNHEY and SMNVEV (reference sequence).

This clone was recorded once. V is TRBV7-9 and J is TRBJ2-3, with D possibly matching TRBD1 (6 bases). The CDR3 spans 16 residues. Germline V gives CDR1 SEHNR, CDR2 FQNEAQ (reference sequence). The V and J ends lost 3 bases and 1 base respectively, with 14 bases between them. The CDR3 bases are TGTGCCAGCAGCTTGACAGGCCAAGGGGGCACAGATACGCAGTATTTT. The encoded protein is CASSLTGQGGTDTQYF.

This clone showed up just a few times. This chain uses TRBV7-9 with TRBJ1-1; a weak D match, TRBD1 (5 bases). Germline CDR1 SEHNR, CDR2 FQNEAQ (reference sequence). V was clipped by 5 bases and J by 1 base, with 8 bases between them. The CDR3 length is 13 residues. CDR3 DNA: TGTGCCAGCAGCATACAGGAGAACACTGAAGCTTTCTTT. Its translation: CASSIQENTEAFF.

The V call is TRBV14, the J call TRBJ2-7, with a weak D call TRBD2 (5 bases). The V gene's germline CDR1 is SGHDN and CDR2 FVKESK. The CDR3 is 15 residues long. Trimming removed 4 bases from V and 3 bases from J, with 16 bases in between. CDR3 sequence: CASSRGHGVIYEQYF. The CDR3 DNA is TGTGCCAGCAGCCGAGGCCACGGGGTAATCTACGAGCAGTACTTC.

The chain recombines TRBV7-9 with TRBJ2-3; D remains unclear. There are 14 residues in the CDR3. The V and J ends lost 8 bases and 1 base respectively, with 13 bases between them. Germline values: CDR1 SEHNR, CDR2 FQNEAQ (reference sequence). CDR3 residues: CASHRARGTDTQYF. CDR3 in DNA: TGTGCCAGCCACCGGGCAAGGGGCACAGATACGCAGTATTTT.